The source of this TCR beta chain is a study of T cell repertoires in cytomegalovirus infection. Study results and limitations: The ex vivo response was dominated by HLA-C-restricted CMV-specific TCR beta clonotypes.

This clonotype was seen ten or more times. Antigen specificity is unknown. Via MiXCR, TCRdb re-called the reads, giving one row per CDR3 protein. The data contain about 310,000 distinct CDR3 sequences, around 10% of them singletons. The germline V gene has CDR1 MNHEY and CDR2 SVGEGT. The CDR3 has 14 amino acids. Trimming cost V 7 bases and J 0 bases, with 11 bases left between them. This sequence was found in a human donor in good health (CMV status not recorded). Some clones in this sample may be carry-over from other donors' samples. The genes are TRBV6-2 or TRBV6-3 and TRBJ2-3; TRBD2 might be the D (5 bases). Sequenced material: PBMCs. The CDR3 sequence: CASMDSPSTDTQYF. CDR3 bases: TGTGCCAGCATGGACTCTCCTAGCACAGATACGCAGTATTTT.